This TCR beta chain was sequenced in a study of T cell repertoires in cytomegalovirus infection. Study as a whole: In the study, CMV epitopes included recently identified HLA-C-restricted and well-studied HLA-B-restricted ones. It can be stated that public TCR beta signatures indicated CMV infection as well as a matching HLA type. Whole-study results and caveats: The cumulative frequency of public TCR beta families identified carriers of CMV plus the relevant HLA.

In this sample, this clonotype turned up a few times. Its specificity is unknown. Each CDR3 protein is one row after TCRdb ran MiXCR on the reads. The table records about 330,000 distinct CDR3 sequences, about 34% of them present only once. V lost 3 bases to trimming and J lost 1 base, with 12 bases between them. Germline V gene lookup returns CDR1 SGHTA and CDR2 FQGNSA. This CDR3 is 15 amino acids long. The clonotype was recovered from a human donor in good health (CMV status not recorded). Some clones in this sample may be carry-over from other donors' samples. The sequenced sample was cultured PBMCs, obtained from culture after CMV antigen stimulation. This chain joins TRBV7-2 and TRBJ1-1, with D unresolved. The CDR3, as DNA: TGTGCCAGCAGCTTGACGATGTGGGCGAACACTGAAGCTTTCTTT. Its protein is CASSLTMWANTEAFF.